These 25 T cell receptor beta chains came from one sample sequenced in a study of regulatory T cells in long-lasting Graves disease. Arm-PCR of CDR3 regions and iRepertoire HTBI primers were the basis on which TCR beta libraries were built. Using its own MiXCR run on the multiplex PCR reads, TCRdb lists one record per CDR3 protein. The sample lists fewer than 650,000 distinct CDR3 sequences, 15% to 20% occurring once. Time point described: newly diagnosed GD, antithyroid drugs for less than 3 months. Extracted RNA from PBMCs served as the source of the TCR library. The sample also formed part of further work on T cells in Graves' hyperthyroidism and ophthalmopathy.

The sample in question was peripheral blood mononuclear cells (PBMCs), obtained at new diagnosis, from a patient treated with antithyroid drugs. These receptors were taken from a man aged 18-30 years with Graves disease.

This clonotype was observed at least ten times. The CDR3 loop reads CAISERAYEQYF. CDR3 coding DNA: TGTGCCATCAGTGAAAGAGCCTACGAGCAGTACTTC. This chain uses TRBV10-3 with TRBJ2-7; D unresolved. Trimming pared 3 bases from V and 2 bases from J, leaving 5 bases between. Germline CDR1 ENHRY, CDR2 SYGVKD. This CDR3 has 12 residues.

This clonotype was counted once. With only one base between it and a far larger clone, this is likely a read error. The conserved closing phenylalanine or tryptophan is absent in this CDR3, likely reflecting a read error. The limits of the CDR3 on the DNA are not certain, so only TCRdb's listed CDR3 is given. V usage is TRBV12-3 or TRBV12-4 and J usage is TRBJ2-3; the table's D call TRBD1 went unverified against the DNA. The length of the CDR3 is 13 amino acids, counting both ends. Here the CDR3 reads CASSRTAQETQYS.

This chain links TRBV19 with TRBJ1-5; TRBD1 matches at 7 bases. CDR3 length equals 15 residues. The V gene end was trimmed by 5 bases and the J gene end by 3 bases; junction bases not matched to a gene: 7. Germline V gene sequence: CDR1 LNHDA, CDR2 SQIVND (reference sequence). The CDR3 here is CASSVTGWTNQPQHF. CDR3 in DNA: TGTGCCAGTAGTGTGACAGGGTGGACCAATCAGCCCCAGCATTTT. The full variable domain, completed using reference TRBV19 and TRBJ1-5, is DGGITQSPKYLFRKEGQNVTLSCEQNLNHDAMYWYRQDPGQGLRLIYYSQIVNDFQKGDIAEGYSVSREKKESFPLTVTSAQKNPTAFYLCASSVTGWTNQPQHFGDGTRLSIL.

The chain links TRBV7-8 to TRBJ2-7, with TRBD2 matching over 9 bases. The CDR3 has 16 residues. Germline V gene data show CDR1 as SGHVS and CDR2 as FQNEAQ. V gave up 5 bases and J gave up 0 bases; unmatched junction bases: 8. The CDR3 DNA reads TGTGCCAGCAGCACCCGACTAGCGGCCAGCTCCTACGAGCAGTACTTC. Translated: CASSTRLAASSYEQYF.

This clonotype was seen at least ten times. The CDR3 region has the DNA TGTGCCAGCAGAGATTCAGGGTTAAACACTGAAGCTTTCTTT. Translation: CASRDSGLNTEAFF. This chain joins TRBV27 and TRBJ1-1; D perhaps matches TRBD1 (5 bases). V lost 6 bases, J lost 2 bases, and 13 bases lay in between. The CDR3 spans 14 residues. Per germline, CDR1 MNHEY and CDR2 SMNVEV (reference sequence).

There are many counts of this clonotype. CDR3 sequence (DNA): TGTGCCAGCAGCGTGACAGGTAACGAGCAGTACTTC. Amino acid sequence: CASSVTGNEQYF. This chain joins TRBV11-2 and TRBJ2-7; TRBD1 is a possible D gene (6 bases). V was shortened by 5 bases and J by 5 bases, with 10 bases between the two germline ends. CDR1 and CDR2 from the germline V gene are SGHAT and FQNNGV. The CDR3 has 12 residues.

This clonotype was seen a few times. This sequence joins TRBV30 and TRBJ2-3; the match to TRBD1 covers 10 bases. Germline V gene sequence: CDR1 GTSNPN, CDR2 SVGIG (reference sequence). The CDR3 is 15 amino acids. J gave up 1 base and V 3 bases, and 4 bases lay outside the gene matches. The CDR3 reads CAWSPGQGGTDTQYF. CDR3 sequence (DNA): TGTGCCTGGAGCCCTGGACAGGGGGGCACAGATACGCAGTATTTT.

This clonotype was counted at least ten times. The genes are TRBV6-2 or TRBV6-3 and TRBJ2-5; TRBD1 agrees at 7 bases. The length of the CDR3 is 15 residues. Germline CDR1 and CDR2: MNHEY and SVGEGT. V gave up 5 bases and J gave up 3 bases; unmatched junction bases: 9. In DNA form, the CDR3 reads TGTGCCAGCAGTCCAACGACAGGGTTGGAAGAGACCCAGTACTTC. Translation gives CASSPTTGLEETQYF.

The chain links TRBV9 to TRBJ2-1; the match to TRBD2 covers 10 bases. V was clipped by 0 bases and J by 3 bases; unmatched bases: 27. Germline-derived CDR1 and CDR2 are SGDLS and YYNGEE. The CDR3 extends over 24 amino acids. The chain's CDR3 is CASSVAPTNLAGVPRAQIYNEQFF. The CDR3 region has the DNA TGTGCCAGCAGCGTAGCCCCCACCAACCTAGCGGGAGTCCCCCGGGCCCAAATCTACAATGAGCAGTTCTTC.

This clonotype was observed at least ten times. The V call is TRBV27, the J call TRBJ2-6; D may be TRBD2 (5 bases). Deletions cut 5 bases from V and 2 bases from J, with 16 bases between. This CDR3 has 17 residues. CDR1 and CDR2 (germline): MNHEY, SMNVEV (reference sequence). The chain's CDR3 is CASSPHPGTAGANVLTF. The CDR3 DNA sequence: TGTGCCAGCAGTCCTCACCCGGGAACCGCTGGGGCCAACGTCCTGACTTTC.

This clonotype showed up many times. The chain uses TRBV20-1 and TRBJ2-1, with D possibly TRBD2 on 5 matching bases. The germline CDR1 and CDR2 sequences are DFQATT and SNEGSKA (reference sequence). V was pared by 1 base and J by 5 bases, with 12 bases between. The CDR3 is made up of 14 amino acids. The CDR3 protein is CSARAGTGNNEQFF. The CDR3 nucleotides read TGCAGTGCTAGAGCCGGTACGGGAAACAATGAGCAGTTCTTC.

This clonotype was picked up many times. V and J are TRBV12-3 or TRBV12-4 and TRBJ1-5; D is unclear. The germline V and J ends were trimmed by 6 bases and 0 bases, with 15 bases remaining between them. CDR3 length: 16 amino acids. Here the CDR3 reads CASSQTGPYSNQPQHF. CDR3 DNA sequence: TGTGCCAGCAGCCAGACGGGCCCTTATAGCAATCAGCCCCAGCATTTT.

The CDR3 sequence is CASATTRNTGELFF. CDR3 DNA sequence: TGCGCCAGCGCAACAACTAGGAACACCGGGGAGCTGTTTTTT. The V gene is TRBV5-1, the J gene TRBJ2-2; D is possibly TRBD2 (5 bases). The CDR3 covers 14 residues. V was trimmed by 7 bases and J by 1 base, leaving 11 bases between them. Per germline, CDR1 SGHRS and CDR2 YFSETQ.

This CDR3 reads CASGLGGVGYNEQFF. The CDR3 coding sequence is TGTGCCAGCGGCCTAGGTGGAGTCGGATACAATGAGCAGTTCTTC. V usage is TRBV7-9 and J usage is TRBJ2-1; no definite D call. The CDR3 runs to 15 residues. Trimming shortened V by 8 bases and J by 4 bases, and 18 bases separated the two germline ends. Germline V gene lookup returns CDR1 SEHNR and CDR2 FQNEAQ (reference sequence).

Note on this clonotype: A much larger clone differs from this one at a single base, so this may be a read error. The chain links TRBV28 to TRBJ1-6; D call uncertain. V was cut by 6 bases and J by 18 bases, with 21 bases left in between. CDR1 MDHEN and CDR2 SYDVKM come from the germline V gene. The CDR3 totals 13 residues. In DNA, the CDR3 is TGTGCCAGCAGCCCAACCGGGGAGCCCCGCCCCCACTTT. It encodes CASSPTGEPRPHF.

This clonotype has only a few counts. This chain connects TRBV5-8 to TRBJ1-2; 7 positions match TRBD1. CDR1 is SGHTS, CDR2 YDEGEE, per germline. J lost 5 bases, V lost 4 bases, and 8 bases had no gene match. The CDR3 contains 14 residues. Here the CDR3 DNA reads TGTGCCAGCAGCCTTGGGAGGGGGCGATATGGCTACACCTTC. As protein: CASSLGRGRYGYTF.

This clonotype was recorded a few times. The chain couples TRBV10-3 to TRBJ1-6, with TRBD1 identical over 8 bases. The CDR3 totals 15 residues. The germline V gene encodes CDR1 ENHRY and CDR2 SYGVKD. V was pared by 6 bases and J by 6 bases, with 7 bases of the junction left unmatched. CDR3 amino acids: CAISAGTGGNSPLHF. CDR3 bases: TGTGCCATCAGCGCCGGGACAGGCGGTAATTCACCCCTCCACTTT.

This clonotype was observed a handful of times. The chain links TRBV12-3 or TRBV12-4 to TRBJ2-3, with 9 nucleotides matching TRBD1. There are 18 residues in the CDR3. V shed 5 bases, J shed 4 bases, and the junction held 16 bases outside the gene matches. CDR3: CASSPAPSGTGWADTQYF. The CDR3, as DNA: TGTGCCAGCAGTCCTGCTCCCTCCGGGACAGGGTGGGCAGATACGCAGTATTTT.

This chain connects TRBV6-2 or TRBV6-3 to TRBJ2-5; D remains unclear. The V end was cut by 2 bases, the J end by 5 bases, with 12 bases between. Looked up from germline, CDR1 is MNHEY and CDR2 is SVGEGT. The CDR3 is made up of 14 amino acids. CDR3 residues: CASSYTTGPETQYF. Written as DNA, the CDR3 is TGTGCCAGCAGTTACACCACGGGTCCGGAGACCCAGTACTTC.

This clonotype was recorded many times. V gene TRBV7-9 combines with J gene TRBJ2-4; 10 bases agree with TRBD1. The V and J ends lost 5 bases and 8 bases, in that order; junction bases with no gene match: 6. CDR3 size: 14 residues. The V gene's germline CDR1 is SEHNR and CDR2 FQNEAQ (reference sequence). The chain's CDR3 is CASSVGTGEDIQYF. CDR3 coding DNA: TGTGCCAGCAGCGTCGGGACAGGGGAAGACATTCAGTACTTC.

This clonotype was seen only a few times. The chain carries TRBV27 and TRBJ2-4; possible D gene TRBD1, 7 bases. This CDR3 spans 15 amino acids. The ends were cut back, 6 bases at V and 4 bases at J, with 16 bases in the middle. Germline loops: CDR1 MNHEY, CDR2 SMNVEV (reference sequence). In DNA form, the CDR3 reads TGTGCCAGCAGAAATCAGGGGGAGGCAAAAAACATTCAGTACTTC. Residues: CASRNQGEAKNIQYF.

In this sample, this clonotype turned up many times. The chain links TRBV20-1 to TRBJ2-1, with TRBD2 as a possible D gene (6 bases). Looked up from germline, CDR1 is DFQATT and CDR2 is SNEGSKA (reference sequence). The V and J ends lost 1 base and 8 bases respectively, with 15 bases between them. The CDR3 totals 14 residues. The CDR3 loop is CSARGGKMRDEQFF. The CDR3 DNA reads TGCAGTGCTAGAGGCGGGAAAATGCGAGATGAGCAGTTCTTC.

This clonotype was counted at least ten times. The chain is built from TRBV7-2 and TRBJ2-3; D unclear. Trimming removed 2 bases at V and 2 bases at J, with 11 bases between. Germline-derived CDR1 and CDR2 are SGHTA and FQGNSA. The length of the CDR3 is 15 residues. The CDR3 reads CASSLRVQPTDTQYF. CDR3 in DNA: TGTGCCAGCAGCTTACGTGTACAGCCCACAGATACGCAGTATTTT.

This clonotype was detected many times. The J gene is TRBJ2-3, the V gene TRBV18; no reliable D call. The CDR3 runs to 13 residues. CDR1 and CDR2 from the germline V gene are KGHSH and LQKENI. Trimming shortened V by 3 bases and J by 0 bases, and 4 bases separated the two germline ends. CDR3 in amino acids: CASSPDSTDTQYF. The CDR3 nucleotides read TGTGCCAGCTCACCCGACAGCACAGATACGCAGTATTTT.

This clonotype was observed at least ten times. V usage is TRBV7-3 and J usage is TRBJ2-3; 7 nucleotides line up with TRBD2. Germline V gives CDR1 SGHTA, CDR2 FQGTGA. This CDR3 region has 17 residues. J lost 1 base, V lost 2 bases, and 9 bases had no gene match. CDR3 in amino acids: CASSLGSVRGGTDTQYF. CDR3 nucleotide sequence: TGTGCCAGCAGCTTAGGGTCTGTACGGGGGGGCACAGATACGCAGTATTTT.